This is a list of T cell receptor beta chains from one sample in a study of T cells in Graves' hyperthyroidism and ophthalmopathy. TCRdb recomputed calls from the multiplex PCR reads with MiXCR, one row per CDR3 protein. The sample has roughly 510,000 distinct CDR3 sequences, 46% seen once. The sequenced sample was peripheral blood or thyroid tissue (not recorded which). The receptors shown here come from an adult woman with Graves' disease, either hyperthyroidism or ophthalmopathy (not recorded which). Both conserved end residues are part of each CDR3. A D gene is named only where the DNA matches it firmly. The size of a clone is reported for some rows only, either as once, few or many, or as a class for expanded clones.

d_call: .
j_call: TRBJ1-2
v_call: TRBV9
clone_size: many
cdr3_nt: TGTGCCAGCAGCGTAGAGGCGGGCAGTAACTATGGCTACACCTTC
cdr3_aa: CASSVEAGSNYGYTF

d_call: .
j_call: TRBJ1-2
v_call: TRBV5-1
clone_size: .
cdr3_nt: TGCGCCAGCAGCGCGCAGGGACCCAGCTATGGCTACACCTTC
cdr3_aa: CASSAQGPSYGYTF

d_call: .
j_call: TRBJ1-1
v_call: TRBV10-3
clone_size: few
cdr3_nt: TGTGCCATCAGTGTCGAAGGGAACAGGATGAACACTGAAGCTTTCTTT
cdr3_aa: CAISVEGNRMNTEAFF

d_call: TRBD2
j_call: TRBJ2-7
v_call: TRBV12-3/TRBV12-4
clone_size: many
cdr3_nt: TGTGCCAGCAGTTTATCGGGGGGGAGGCACGAGCAGTACTTC
cdr3_aa: CASSLSGGRHEQYF

d_call: TRBD2
j_call: TRBJ2-7
v_call: TRBV6-2/TRBV6-3
clone_size: few
cdr3_nt: TGTGCCAGCAGGGCGGGAGGGCCGCTCCTCGAGCAGTACTTC
cdr3_aa: CASRAGGPLLEQYF

d_call: .
j_call: TRBJ1-5
v_call: TRBV7-3
clone_size: .
cdr3_nt: TGTGCCAGCAGCTTATACGATGTGGGGAATCAGCCCCAGCATTTT
cdr3_aa: CASSLYDVGNQPQHF

d_call: .
j_call: TRBJ1-6
v_call: TRBV10-1
clone_size: many
cdr3_nt: TGCGCCAGCAGTGGGGGGTCCATAGGATCACCCCTCCACTTT
cdr3_aa: CASSGGSIGSPLHF

d_call: .
j_call: TRBJ2-5
v_call: TRBV5-8
clone_size: many
cdr3_nt: TGTGCCAGCAGCTCATGGACTGCCCTCCTGAGGACCCAGTACTTC
cdr3_aa: CASSSWTALLRTQYF

d_call: TRBD1
j_call: TRBJ2-5
v_call: TRBV28
clone_size: .
cdr3_nt: TGTGTCAGCAGAGACAGGGGGGAGACCCAGTACTTC
cdr3_aa: CVSRDRGETQYF

d_call: .
j_call: TRBJ2-7
v_call: TRBV28
clone_size: .
cdr3_nt: TGTGCCAGCAGTTTATATCGGACAACGGGGGAGCAGTACTTC
cdr3_aa: CASSLYRTTGEQYF

d_call: .
j_call: TRBJ2-7
v_call: TRBV7-2
clone_size: .
cdr3_nt: TGTGCCAGCACCTGGGGATTATCCTACGAGCAGTACTTC
cdr3_aa: CASTWGLSYEQYF

d_call: .
j_call: TRBJ1-2
v_call: TRBV29-1
clone_size: many
cdr3_nt: TGCAGCGTTAACACAGGGTACTATGGCTACACCTTC
cdr3_aa: CSVNTGYYGYTF

d_call: .
j_call: TRBJ2-5
v_call: TRBV7-6
clone_size: many
cdr3_nt: TGTGCCAGCAGCTTAGATGCAGGCTGGATGGTGAAGACCCAGTACTTC
cdr3_aa: CASSLDAGWMVKTQYF

d_call: .
j_call: TRBJ1-5
v_call: TRBV10-3
clone_size: .
cdr3_nt: TGTGCCATCAGTGCTAGGGCGACGGGCGGCAATCAGCCCCAGCATTTT
cdr3_aa: CAISARATGGNQPQHF

d_call: .
j_call: TRBJ1-6
v_call: TRBV5-5
clone_size: few
cdr3_nt: TGTGCCAGTTCCCGAGATAATTCACCCCTCCACTTT
cdr3_aa: CASSRDNSPLHF

d_call: .
j_call: TRBJ1-6
v_call: TRBV12-3/TRBV12-4
clone_size: .
cdr3_nt: TGTGCCAGCAGTTCCGGACAGAATTCACCCCTCCACTTT
cdr3_aa: CASSSGQNSPLHF

d_call: .
j_call: TRBJ1-6
v_call: TRBV6-5
clone_size: many
cdr3_nt: TGTGCCAGCAGTTCGGACGGCTATAATTCACCCCTCCACTTT
cdr3_aa: CASSSDGYNSPLHF

d_call: TRBD2
j_call: TRBJ2-1
v_call: TRBV20-1
clone_size: .
cdr3_nt: TGCAGTGCTAGAGATCCAGGACTAGGGTACAATGAGCAGTTCTTC
cdr3_aa: CSARDPGLGYNEQFF

d_call: .
j_call: TRBJ2-5
v_call: TRBV11-2
clone_size: .
cdr3_nt: TGTGCCACCACCCGACAGTATCAAGAGACCCAGTACTTC
cdr3_aa: CATTRQYQETQYF

d_call: TRBD1
j_call: TRBJ1-1
v_call: TRBV6-1
clone_size: .
cdr3_nt: TGTGCCAGCATCGAGGGGGCATCTCAGACAGAAGCTTTCTTT
cdr3_aa: CASIEGASQTEAFF

d_call: .
j_call: TRBJ1-5
v_call: TRBV19
clone_size: many
cdr3_nt: TGTGCCAGTAGTTTGCCACAGGGAAATCAGCCCCAGCATTTT
cdr3_aa: CASSLPQGNQPQHF

d_call: .
j_call: TRBJ2-5
v_call: TRBV29-1
clone_size: few
cdr3_nt: TGCAGCGGGCGGAAAATGGGAGGGGGTCAAGAGACCCAGTACTTC
cdr3_aa: CSGRKMGGGQETQYF

d_call: TRBD1
j_call: TRBJ1-4
v_call: TRBV5-5
clone_size: many
cdr3_nt: TGTGCCAGCAGCTTTCCCGGGACAGGAAATGAAAAACTGTTTTTT
cdr3_aa: CASSFPGTGNEKLFF

d_call: TRBD1
j_call: TRBJ1-6
v_call: TRBV6-6
clone_size: many
cdr3_nt: TGTGCCAGCAGTTCGGGACAGCATAATTCACCCCTCCACTTT
cdr3_aa: CASSSGQHNSPLHF

d_call: .
j_call: TRBJ1-3
v_call: TRBV7-8
clone_size: .
cdr3_nt: TGTGCCAGCGGCCCTTCAAGTCAAGACACTGGAAACGCCATATATTTT
cdr3_aa: CASGPSSQDTGNAIYF

d_call: .
j_call: TRBJ1-2
v_call: TRBV13
clone_size: .
cdr3_nt: TGTGCCAGCAGCTTAGGGCCGTGGGCAAATACCTTC
cdr3_aa: CASSLGPWANTF